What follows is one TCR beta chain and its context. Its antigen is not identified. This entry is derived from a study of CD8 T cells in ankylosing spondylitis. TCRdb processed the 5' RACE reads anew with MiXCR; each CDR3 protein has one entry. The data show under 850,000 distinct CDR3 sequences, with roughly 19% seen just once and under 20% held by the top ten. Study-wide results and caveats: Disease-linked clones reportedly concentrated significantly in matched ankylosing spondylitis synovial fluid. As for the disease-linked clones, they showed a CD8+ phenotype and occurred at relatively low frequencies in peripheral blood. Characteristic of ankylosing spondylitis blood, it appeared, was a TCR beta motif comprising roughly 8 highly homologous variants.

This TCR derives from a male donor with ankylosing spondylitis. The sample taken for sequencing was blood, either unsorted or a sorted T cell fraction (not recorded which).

CDR3 loop: CSATQRANTEAFF. The DNA for the CDR3 is TGCAGTGCTACCCAGCGGGCGAACACTGAAGCTTTCTTT. This chain joins TRBV20-1 and TRBJ1-1, with D uncertain. Germline loops: CDR1 DFQATT, CDR2 SNEGSKA (reference sequence). With 4 bases removed from V and 1 base from J, the gap between germline ends came to 10 bases. This CDR3 is built from 13 residues.